One and the same sample provided the 20 T cell receptor beta chains below, sequenced in a study of cytomegalovirus exposure and HLA in healthy donors. Primers: 60 Vbeta forward and 13 Jbeta reverse. Assay: immunoSEQ multiplex PCR; the TCRdb copy retains only in-frame clones and omits some. The data hold tens of thousands of clones, with about nine tenths observed a single time. The sample was PBMCs. These receptors originate from a woman aged 40 to 55 in good health and CMV-seropositive.

The rearrangement joins TRBV19 to TRBJ2-7; perhaps TRBD2 as D (6 bases). In germline, CDR1 is LNHDA, CDR2 SQIVND (reference sequence). The CDR3 is made up of 17 amino acids. The V end lost 9 bases, the J end lost 3 bases, and 27 bases lay between the germline ends. CDR3 loop: CASRQRGGAKSDYEQYF. The CDR3 DNA sequence: TGTGCCAGCCGACAACGGGGAGGAGCGAAAAGTGACTACGAGCAGTACTTC.

CDR3 sequence (DNA): TGTGCCAGCAGTGAACGGGAGCACACTGAAGCTTTCTTT. It translates to CASSEREHTEAFF. The chain joins TRBV2 to TRBJ1-1; D is ambiguous. The CDR3 sequence is 13 residues long. V was shortened by 2 bases and J by 3 bases, with 7 bases between the two germline ends. CDR1 SNHLY and CDR2 FYNNEI come from the germline V gene.

The genes are TRBV5-4 and TRBJ2-5; D is perhaps TRBD2 (6 bases). The CDR3 is 15 amino acids. The germline V gene has CDR1 SGHNT and CDR2 YYREEE (reference sequence). The V end lost 4 bases, the J end lost 5 bases, and 18 bases lay between the germline ends. DNA for the CDR3: TGTGCCAGCAGCCAAGGGGACTGGCAGGCCGAGACCCAGTACTTC. Translation gives CASSQGDWQAETQYF.

This clone has only one observation. In DNA, the CDR3 is TGTGCCAGCAGTGAAGCATCGCAGGGGCGGCTAGTTGAAGCTTTCTTT. This sequence encodes CASSEASQGRLVEAFF. The chain is built from TRBV6-1 and TRBJ1-1, with D perhaps TRBD1 (6 bases). Trimming cost V 0 bases and J 7 bases, with 18 bases left between them. The CDR3 extends over 16 amino acids. Germline V gene data show CDR1 as MNHNS and CDR2 as SASEGT.

This chain links TRBV4-1 with TRBJ2-3; tentatively, D is TRBD2 (6 bases). The ends were cut back, 4 bases at V and 3 bases at J, with 17 bases in the middle. CDR1 MGHRA and CDR2 YSYEKL come from the germline V gene. This CDR3 spans 16 amino acids. The CDR3 sequence is CASSPFGGRLTDTQYF. The CDR3 DNA sequence: TGCGCCAGCAGCCCTTTTGGTGGGAGGCTGACAGATACGCAGTATTTT.

J is TRBJ1-1 and V is TRBV19; TRBD1 agrees at 12 bases. CDR3 length equals 15 residues. The germline V gene has CDR1 LNHDA and CDR2 SQIVND (reference sequence). The V gene end was trimmed by 3 bases and the J gene end by 6 bases; junction bases not matched to a gene: 5. The CDR3 region is CASSMPGQGASEAFF. In DNA form, the CDR3 reads TGTGCCAGTAGTATGCCGGGACAGGGGGCGTCTGAAGCTTTCTTT.

The chain recombines TRBV19 with TRBJ2-2; D uncertain. CDR1 is LNHDA, CDR2 SQIVND, per germline (reference sequence). The ends were cut back, 3 bases at V and 8 bases at J, with 16 bases in the middle. CDR3 length: 15 amino acids. The CDR3 region is CASSMMSSGPGELFF. CDR3 bases: TGTGCCAGTAGTATGATGTCCTCGGGTCCGGGGGAGCTGTTTTTT.

The chain employs TRBV30 and TRBJ2-4; 7 bases agree with TRBD1. CDR1 GTSNPN and CDR2 SVGIG come from the germline V gene (reference sequence). With 0 bases clipped from V and 6 bases from J, the junction kept 8 bases outside the gene matches. The CDR3 covers 15 residues. For the CDR3, the DNA is TGTGCCTGGAGTGTTAGGGGGCGCCGGGGAAACATTCAGTACTTC. Its translation: CAWSVRGRRGNIQYF.

V gene TRBV7-9 combines with J gene TRBJ2-3; TRBD1 is a possible D gene (5 bases). V lost 5 bases and J lost 4, with 10 bases in between. From germline, CDR1 is SEHNR and CDR2 FQNEAQ (reference sequence). The CDR3 length is 13 residues. CDR3 in DNA: TGTGCCAGCAGCCCAAAGGGGCCAGATACGCAGTATTTT. Residues: CASSPKGPDTQYF.

This chain links TRBV10-1 with TRBJ1-5; 9 nucleotides match TRBD1. Per the germline V gene, CDR1 is WNHNN and CDR2 is SYGVQD (reference sequence). CDR3 length: 16 amino acids. V gave up 0 bases and J gave up 5 bases; unmatched junction bases: 5. CDR3 bases: TGCGCCAGCAGTGAGTCGGGGGGACAGGGAGATCAGCCCCAGCATTTT. This translates into CASSESGGQGDQPQHF.

Here the CDR3 reads CASSQEVDRRTEAFF. The CDR3, as DNA: TGTGCCAGCAGCCAAGAGGTCGACCGGAGAACTGAAGCTTTCTTT. The V gene is TRBV4-2, the J gene TRBJ1-1, with no clear D. CDR3 length equals 15 residues. Per the germline V gene, CDR1 is LGHNA and CDR2 is YNFKEQ. Trimming shortened V by 0 bases and J by 5 bases, and 13 bases separated the two germline ends.

The chain recombines TRBV5-4 with TRBJ2-3, with TRBD2 matching 14 bases. The germline gives CDR1 SGHNT, CDR2 YYREEE (reference sequence). After removal of 3 bases from V and 2 bases from J, the junction contained 2 bases not matched to a gene. The CDR3 covers 16 residues. CDR3 in amino acids: CASSSGLAGATDTQYF. Written as DNA, the CDR3 is TGTGCCAGCAGCTCGGGACTAGCGGGAGCCACAGATACGCAGTATTTT.

This chain connects TRBV29-1 to TRBJ2-1; perhaps TRBD2 as D (6 bases). The CDR3 totals 12 residues. The V end was cut by 4 bases, the J end by 7 bases, with 11 bases between. Germline V gives CDR1 SQVTM, CDR2 ANQGSEA. CDR3 coding DNA: TGCAGCGTTGGGGCAAGCGGGAATGAGCAGTTCTTC. It is translated as CSVGASGNEQFF.

This chain connects TRBV15 to TRBJ2-5, with a tentative D call TRBD2 (5 bases). This CDR3 contains 12 residues. The V end was cut by 2 bases, the J end by 5 bases, with 6 bases between. The germline gives CDR1 LNHNV, CDR2 YYDKDF (reference sequence). The CDR3 reads CATSRRGETQYF. CDR3 DNA sequence: TGTGCCACCAGCAGAAGAGGGGAGACCCAGTACTTC.

The CDR3: CASIRGWSTEAFF. For the CDR3, the DNA is TGTGCCAGCATCCGGGGGTGGAGCACTGAAGCTTTCTTT. This chain uses TRBV6-6 with TRBJ1-1; weak D call: TRBD1 (5 bases). Germline CDR1 is MNHNY and CDR2 is SVGAGI (reference sequence). This CDR3 has 13 amino acids. V was cut by 7 bases and J by 4 bases, with 13 bases left in between.

The chain employs TRBV6-6 and TRBJ2-7; TRBD1 might be the D (6 bases). The germline V gene has CDR1 MNHNY and CDR2 SVGAGI (reference sequence). Trimming pared 6 bases from V and 3 bases from J, leaving 9 bases between. This CDR3 spans 12 amino acids. This chain's CDR3 is CASRKDSYEQYF. In DNA form, the CDR3 reads TGTGCCAGCAGAAAGGACAGCTACGAGCAGTACTTC.

The chain uses TRBV19 and TRBJ2-3; D possibly corresponds to TRBD2 (7 bases). The CDR3 covers 14 residues. Per the germline V gene, CDR1 is LNHDA and CDR2 is SQIVND (reference sequence). Trimming stripped 8 bases from V and 2 bases from J, with 14 bases between. The CDR3: CASSPGDYTDTQYF. The DNA for the CDR3 is TGTGCCAGTTCTCCAGGGGACTACACAGATACGCAGTATTTT.

This sequence joins TRBV7-2 and TRBJ2-7; weak D call: TRBD2 (5 bases). The CDR3 extends over 14 amino acids. Germline loops: CDR1 SGHTA, CDR2 FQGNSA. V gave up 0 bases and J gave up 3 bases, with 9 bases separating them. The CDR3: CASSLAHSDYEQYF. CDR3 DNA: TGTGCCAGCAGCTTAGCGCATAGCGACTACGAGCAGTACTTC. The full variable domain, its missing parts supplied by reference TRBV7-2 and TRBJ2-7, is GAGVSQSPSNKVTEKGKDVELRCDPISGHTALYWYRQSLGQGLEFLIYFQGNSAPDKSGLPSDRFSAERTGGSVSTLTIQRTQQEDSAVYLCASSLAHSDYEQYFGPGTRLTVT.

V usage is TRBV21-1 and J usage is TRBJ2-1; TRBD2, the table's D call, was not compared with the DNA. TRBV21-1 is flagged as a pseudogene. This CDR3 has 15 amino acids. CDR3 sequence reads: CASSNPSVSYNEQFF. Written as DNA, the CDR3 is TGTGCCAGCAGCAACCCTTCCGTTAGCTACAATGAGCAGTTCTTC.

This CDR3 is CASSESRRNTEAFF. Written as DNA, the CDR3 is TGCGCCAGCAGTGAGTCGCGGAGGAACACTGAAGCTTTCTTT. The chain uses TRBV10-2 and TRBJ1-1; D is unclear. Germline CDR1 WSHSY, CDR2 SAAADI. This CDR3 region has 14 residues. Trimming removed 0 bases at V and 1 base at J, with 6 bases between.